What follows describes a single TCR beta chain. Its antigen is as yet unknown. Trimming cost V 7 bases and J 0 bases, with 9 bases left between them. Germline CDR1 is MNHEY and CDR2 is SMNVEV (reference sequence). This CDR3 is 14 amino acids long. TCRdb keeps only in-frame clones here, not all; method: immunoSEQ multiplex PCR. Of around 19,000 clones in the sample, approximately 88% are singletons; the top ten hold about an eighth. The sample comes from a study of T cell clones after liver transplantation. Study overall: TCRbeta sequencing after a pre-transplant mixed lymphocyte reaction identified graft-donor-reactive clones, later tracked in post-transplant blood. The study, taken as a whole, reports: Post-transplant, graft-donor-reactive CD4 TCRbeta sequences in blood dropped significantly in most of the 8 subjects. Graft donor-reactive T cells possibly entered the graft instead of undergoing deletion.

The specimen was CD8+ T cells from blood, collected before liver transplant. The J gene is TRBJ2-2, the V gene TRBV27, with D uncertain. The clonotype comes from a human donor who received a liver transplant. The CDR3 sequence is CASTYQANTGELFF. The CDR3 DNA follows: TGTGCCAGCACTTACCAGGCGAACACCGGGGAGCTGTTTTTT.